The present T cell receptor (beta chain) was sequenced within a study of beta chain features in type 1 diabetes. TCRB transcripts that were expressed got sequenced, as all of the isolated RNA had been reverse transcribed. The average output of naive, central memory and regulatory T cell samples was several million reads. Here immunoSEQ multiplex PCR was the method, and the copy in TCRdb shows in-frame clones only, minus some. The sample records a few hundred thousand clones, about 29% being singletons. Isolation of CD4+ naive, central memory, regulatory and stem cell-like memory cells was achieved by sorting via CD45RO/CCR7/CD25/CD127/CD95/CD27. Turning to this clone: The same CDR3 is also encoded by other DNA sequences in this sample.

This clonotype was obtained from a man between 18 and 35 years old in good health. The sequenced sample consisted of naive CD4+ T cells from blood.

CDR3 protein: CSVDRTGAYGYTF. The CDR3 DNA reads as TGCAGCGTTGACAGGACAGGCGCCTATGGCTACACCTTC. The chain combines TRBV29-1 with TRBJ1-2; 7 nucleotides align to TRBD1. CDR3 length equals 13 residues. V trimming: 3 bases; J trimming: 4 bases; junction bases outside the gene matches: 5. Germline assignment: CDR1 SQVTM and CDR2 ANQGSEA.